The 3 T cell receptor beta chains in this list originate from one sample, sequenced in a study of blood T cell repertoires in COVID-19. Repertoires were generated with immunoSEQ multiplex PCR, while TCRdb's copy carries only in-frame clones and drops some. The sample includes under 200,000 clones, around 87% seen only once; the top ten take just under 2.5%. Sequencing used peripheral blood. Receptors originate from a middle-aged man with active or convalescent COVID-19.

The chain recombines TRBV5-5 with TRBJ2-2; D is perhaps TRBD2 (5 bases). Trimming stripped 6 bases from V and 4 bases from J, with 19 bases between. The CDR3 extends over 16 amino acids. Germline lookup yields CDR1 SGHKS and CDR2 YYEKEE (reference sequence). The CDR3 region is CASTIRVWESTGELFF. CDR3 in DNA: TGTGCCAGCACCATCCGGGTCTGGGAGAGCACCGGGGAGCTGTTTTTT.

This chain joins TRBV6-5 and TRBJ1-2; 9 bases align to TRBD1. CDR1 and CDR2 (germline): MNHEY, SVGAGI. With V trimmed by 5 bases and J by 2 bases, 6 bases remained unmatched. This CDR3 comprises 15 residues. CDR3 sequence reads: CASSNPGTGNYGYTF. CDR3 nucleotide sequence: TGTGCCAGCAGTAACCCAGGGACAGGGAACTATGGCTACACCTTC.

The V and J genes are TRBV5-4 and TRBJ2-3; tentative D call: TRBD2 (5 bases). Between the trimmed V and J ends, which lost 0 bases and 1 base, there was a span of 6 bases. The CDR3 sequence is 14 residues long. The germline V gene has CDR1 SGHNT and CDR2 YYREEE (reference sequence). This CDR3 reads CASSLVSGTDTQYF. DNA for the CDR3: TGTGCCAGCAGCTTGGTTAGCGGCACAGATACGCAGTATTTT.